This TCR beta chain was recovered during a study of PD-L1 blockade in urothelial cancer. Study background: Per blood sample, T cells had a median of roughly 150,000.

Whole-study results and caveats: Stronger expansion of tumor-associated clones in blood at 3 weeks distinguished durable-benefit patients.

Documented time point: pretreatment peripheral blood. With respect to this clone: Antigen unknown.

Spiking of synthetic TCR analog templates was performed in each PCR. The method was immunoSEQ multiplex PCR; TCRdb's version includes in-frame clones alone and lacks a portion of them. Of about 85,000 clones in the sample, more than 75% are singletons; the top ten hold over 13%. The CDR3 runs to 15 residues. In germline, CDR1 is SGHKS, CDR2 YYEKEE (reference sequence). Trimming left V 4 bases short and J 9 bases short, with 20 bases between. This chain links TRBV5-5 with TRBJ2-1, with D perhaps TRBD2 (6 bases). Source: PBMCs, taken around atezolizumab (anti-PD-L1) treatment. The TCR comes from a man aged 60 to 69 with urothelial cancer. For the CDR3, the DNA is TGTGCCAGCAGCCCTCCCCGGGGGAGGCTGCTTGAGCAGTTCTTC. Translation: CASSPPRGRLLEQFF.